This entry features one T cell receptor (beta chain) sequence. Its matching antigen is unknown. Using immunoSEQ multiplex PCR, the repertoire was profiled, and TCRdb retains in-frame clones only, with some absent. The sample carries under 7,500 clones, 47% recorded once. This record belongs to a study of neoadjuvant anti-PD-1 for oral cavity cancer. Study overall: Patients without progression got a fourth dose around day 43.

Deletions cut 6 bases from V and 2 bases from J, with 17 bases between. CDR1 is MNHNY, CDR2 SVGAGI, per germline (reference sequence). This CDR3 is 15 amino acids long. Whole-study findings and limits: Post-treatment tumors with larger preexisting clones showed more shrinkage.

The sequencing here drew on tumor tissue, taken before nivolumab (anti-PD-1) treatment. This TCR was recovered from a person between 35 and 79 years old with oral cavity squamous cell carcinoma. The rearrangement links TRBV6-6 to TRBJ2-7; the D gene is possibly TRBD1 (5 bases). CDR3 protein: CASRARQLFTYEQYF. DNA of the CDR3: TGTGCCAGCAGGGCAAGACAGCTTTTCACCTACGAGCAGTACTTC.